This T cell receptor beta chain was found in a study of cytomegalovirus exposure and HLA in healthy donors. Trimming shortened V by 2 bases and J by 10 bases, and 16 bases separated the two germline ends. This CDR3 contains 14 residues. Germline V lookup: CDR1 MNHEY, CDR2 SMNVEV (reference sequence). Study observations and caveats: According to the study, about 180 TCR beta chains were cytomegalovirus-associated. Later analysis indicated greater clonal expansion among HLA-associated TCR beta chains than among equally common other chains.

A word on this clone: No antigen is known for it.

A multiplex PCR was run with 60 Vbeta primers and 13 Jbeta primers. Profiling relied on immunoSEQ multiplex PCR, and the TCRdb table lists in-frame clones only, not all of them. Among about 150,000 clones listed, around 75% were seen once. Sequenced input: PBMCs. The genes are TRBV27 and TRBJ2-3; possible D gene TRBD2, 5 bases. This receptor was obtained from a male donor in good health and CMV-seronegative. The CDR3 is CASSLSRETPPQYF. The CDR3 coding sequence is TGTGCCAGCAGTTTAAGTCGGGAAACGCCCCCGCAGTATTTT.